A single sample is the source of the 20 T cell receptor beta chains below, sequenced in a study of spatial heterogeneity in lung cancer. The time point is: blood at routine non-recurrence follow-up after resection. A single record per CDR3 protein comes from TCRdb applying MiXCR to the 5' RACE reads. The repertoire holds about 36,000 distinct CDR3 sequences, 6% to 9.5% seen once, with over 8% in the top ten. The sample here was PBMCs, taken at follow-up. These TCRs come from a male donor with early-stage non-small cell lung cancer.

This clonotype was detected only a few times. V is TRBV6-5 and J is TRBJ2-6; D remains ambiguous. Germline V lookup: CDR1 MNHEY, CDR2 SVGAGI. V lost 8 bases to trimming and J lost 2 bases, with 19 bases between them. The CDR3 covers 17 residues. As DNA, the CDR3 is TGTGCCAGCCCACCCCCGTTCGGGTTCCCTGGGGCCAACGTCCTGACTTTC. Residues: CASPPPFGFPGANVLTF.

This clonotype was counted ten times or more. The chain recombines TRBV5-1 with TRBJ1-4, with 7 nucleotides matching TRBD1. CDR1 is SGHRS, CDR2 YFSETQ, per germline. J lost 7 bases, V lost 2 bases, and 5 bases had no gene match. The CDR3 runs to 14 residues. CDR3 in DNA: TGCGCCAGCAGCTTAGGAGGGGGCGGTGAAAAACTGTTTTTT. Protein product: CASSLGGGGEKLFF.

This clonotype was seen at least ten times. The gene calls are TRBV5-6 and TRBJ2-3; a possible D gene is TRBD1 (6 bases). V was shortened by 1 base and J by 9 bases, with 12 bases between the two germline ends. The CDR3 has 13 amino acids. Germline CDR1 and CDR2: SGHDT and YYEEEE. The CDR3 DNA reads TGTGCCAGCAGCTTGATACAGGGAGTAACGCAGTATTTT. Encoded protein: CASSLIQGVTQYF.

This clonotype appeared many times. The J gene is TRBJ2-6, the V gene TRBV10-3; TRBD1 matches at 8 bases. The CDR3 has 16 amino acids. CDR1 ENHRY and CDR2 SYGVKD come from the germline V gene. The junction had 6 bases not matched to a gene; V was cut back by 4 bases and J by 4 bases. Here the CDR3 reads CAISVQGAAGANVLTF. Here the CDR3 DNA reads TGTGCCATCAGTGTTCAGGGGGCTGCAGGGGCCAACGTCCTGACTTTC.

This clonotype was detected many times. The chain uses TRBV20-1 and TRBJ1-5; possibly TRBD1 for D (6 bases). Germline V gives CDR1 DFQATT, CDR2 SNEGSKA (reference sequence). The CDR3 has 15 residues. V dropped 1 base and J dropped 4 bases, with 14 bases sitting between them. This CDR3 reads CSARGTGTLNQPQHF. The CDR3 DNA follows: TGCAGTGCTAGAGGGACCGGGACACTAAATCAGCCCCAGCATTTT.

This clonotype was counted between two and nine times. The chain links TRBV5-1 to TRBJ1-2, with 9 bases that match TRBD1. J lost 6 bases, V lost 0 bases, and 3 bases had no gene match. Germline values: CDR1 SGHRS, CDR2 YFSETQ. This CDR3 is built from 14 residues. CDR3 DNA sequence: TGCGCCAGCAGCTTGGTACAGGGGGCCGATGGCTACACCTTC. Amino acids: CASSLVQGADGYTF.

The J gene is TRBJ2-1, the V gene TRBV14; TRBD1 aligns across 7 bases. V was pared by 4 bases and J by 8 bases, with 8 bases of the junction left unmatched. The CDR3 covers 14 residues. The germline V gene encodes CDR1 SGHDN and CDR2 FVKESK. This chain's CDR3 is CASSPRQGVDEQFF. DNA for the CDR3: TGTGCCAGCAGCCCCCGGCAGGGGGTCGATGAGCAGTTCTTC.

This clonotype was detected ten times or more. The rearrangement uses TRBV5-5 and TRBJ2-5, with 10 positions matching TRBD2. The J segment lost 2 bases and the V segment lost 1 base, leaving 2 bases of the junction unmatched. This CDR3 is 15 amino acids long. Germline V gene sequence: CDR1 SGHKS, CDR2 YYEKEE (reference sequence). DNA of the CDR3: TGTGCCAGCAGCTTGCCAGCGGGGGGGCAAGAGACCCAGTACTTC. Its protein is CASSLPAGGQETQYF.

The CDR3 coding sequence is TGTGCCAGCAGTTTAGGAGGAGGGAGCTATTCACCCCTCCACTTT. Its translation: CASSLGGGSYSPLHF. This chain uses TRBV12-3 or TRBV12-4 with TRBJ1-6; D remains unclear. The CDR3 length is 15 residues. The ends were cut back, 1 base at V and 8 bases at J, with 12 bases in the middle.

This chain uses TRBV5-1 with TRBJ1-6; 10 bases agree with TRBD1. CDR1 and CDR2 (germline): SGHRS, YFSETQ. V lost 1 base and J lost 9; bases outside the gene matches: 7. The CDR3 contains 16 residues. The CDR3 protein is CASSLTRDRGLSPLHF. The CDR3 region has the DNA TGCGCCAGCAGCTTGACCCGGGACAGGGGTCTTTCACCCCTCCACTTT. The full variable domain, its missing parts supplied by reference TRBV5-1 and TRBJ1-6, is KAGVTQTPRYLIKTRGQQVTLSCSPISGHRSVSWYQQTPGQGLQFLFEYFSETQRNKGNFPGRFSGRQFSNSRSEMNVSTLELGDSALYLCASSLTRDRGLSPLHFGNGTRLTVT.

This clonotype was counted between two and nine times. The rearrangement links TRBV2 to TRBJ2-3; D unclear. V shed 7 bases and J shed 1 base, with 6 bases lying between them. Germline-derived CDR1 and CDR2 are SNHLY and FYNNEI. The length of the CDR3 is 12 residues. The chain's CDR3 is CASNTGTDTQYF. Written as DNA, the CDR3 is TGTGCCAGCAATACTGGCACAGATACGCAGTATTTT.

This clonotype is medium-sized. The chain combines TRBV2 with TRBJ2-3, with 7 bases lining up with TRBD1. The CDR3 length is 13 residues. CDR1 is SNHLY, CDR2 FYNNEI, per germline. V shed 8 bases, J shed 4 bases, and the junction held 6 bases outside the gene matches. CDR3 loop: CASGQEIPDTQYF. The CDR3 DNA reads TGTGCCAGCGGACAGGAAATTCCAGATACGCAGTATTTT.

This clonotype has a count of ten or more. The genes are TRBV3-1 and TRBJ2-2, with a weak D call TRBD2 (6 bases). Trimming left V 4 bases short and J 0 bases short, with 12 bases between. From germline, CDR1 is LGHDT and CDR2 YNNKEL (reference sequence). The CDR3 is 16 amino acids. The CDR3: CASSPTSFANTGELFF. The CDR3 nucleotides read TGTGCCAGCAGCCCCACTAGCTTCGCGAACACCGGGGAGCTGTTTTTT.

On this clonotype: One base away lies a much larger clone, so this may be a sequencing read error. This chain uses TRBV20-1 with TRBJ2-5, with D uncertain. Germline CDR1 and CDR2: DFQATT and SNEGSKA (reference sequence). The CDR3 has 11 residues. CDR3 amino acids: CSARDVENQYF. The CDR3 bases are TGCAGTGCTAGAGATGTAGAGAACCAGTACTTC.

This clonotype is judged medium-sized. The genes are TRBV19 and TRBJ2-5; no definite D call. Trimming left V 3 bases short and J 4 bases short, with 9 bases between. CDR3 length equals 13 residues. Germline CDR1 reads LNHDA; CDR2 reads SQIVND (reference sequence). CDR3 loop: CASSMLQRETQYF. DNA for the CDR3: TGTGCCAGTAGTATGCTACAAAGAGAGACCCAGTACTTC.

This clonotype was recorded many times. J is TRBJ2-5 and V is TRBV6-6, with 12 bases that match TRBD1. The CDR3 length is 16 residues. The J segment lost 4 bases and the V segment lost 6 bases, leaving 9 bases of the junction unmatched. Germline V lookup: CDR1 MNHNY, CDR2 SVGAGI (reference sequence). The CDR3 loop is CASSHGDRGRGETQYF. CDR3 in DNA: TGTGCCAGCAGCCACGGGGACAGGGGGCGCGGAGAGACCCAGTACTTC.

This clonotype came up a few times. V gene TRBV12-3 or TRBV12-4 combines with J gene TRBJ1-2, with 9 bases matching TRBD1. The V segment lost 9 bases and the J segment 8 bases; nucleotides outside the gene matches: 13. This CDR3 region has 14 residues. Here the CDR3 reads CASIKSQGAGGYTF. The CDR3 region has the DNA TGTGCCAGTATCAAATCACAGGGGGCTGGCGGCTACACCTTC.

On this clonotype: This may come from a read error, since a much larger clone is one base off. J is TRBJ2-2 and V is TRBV2; 8 bases line up with TRBD1. V gave up 8 bases and J gave up 0 bases; unmatched junction bases: 5. The CDR3 consists of 15 residues. Per germline, CDR1 SNHLY and CDR2 FYNNEI. CDR3 DNA sequence: TGTGCCAGCCGTGGGACAGGAACGAACACCGGGGAGCTGTTTTTT. The encoded protein is CASRGTGTNTGELFF.

This clonotype was picked up many times. The chain uses TRBV12-5 and TRBJ2-5, with 8 positions matching TRBD2. J lost 2 bases, V lost 6 bases, and 11 bases had no gene match. CDR3 size: 16 residues. Per the germline V gene, CDR1 is LGHNT and CDR2 is FRNRAP. CDR3: CASGETSGGGQETQYF. The DNA of the CDR3 is TGTGCTAGTGGGGAAACTAGCGGAGGAGGGCAAGAGACCCAGTACTTC.

This clonotype was observed at least ten times. The chain employs TRBV6-1 and TRBJ2-5; 7 bases map to TRBD1. V dropped 6 bases and J dropped 5; count of bases not matched to a gene: 15. The CDR3 has 16 amino acids. Germline CDR1 is MNHNS and CDR2 is SASEGT. In DNA, the CDR3 is TGTGCCAGCAGGGAGTTGGGCAGGGGGTTGTCGGAGACCCAGTACTTC. As protein: CASRELGRGLSETQYF.